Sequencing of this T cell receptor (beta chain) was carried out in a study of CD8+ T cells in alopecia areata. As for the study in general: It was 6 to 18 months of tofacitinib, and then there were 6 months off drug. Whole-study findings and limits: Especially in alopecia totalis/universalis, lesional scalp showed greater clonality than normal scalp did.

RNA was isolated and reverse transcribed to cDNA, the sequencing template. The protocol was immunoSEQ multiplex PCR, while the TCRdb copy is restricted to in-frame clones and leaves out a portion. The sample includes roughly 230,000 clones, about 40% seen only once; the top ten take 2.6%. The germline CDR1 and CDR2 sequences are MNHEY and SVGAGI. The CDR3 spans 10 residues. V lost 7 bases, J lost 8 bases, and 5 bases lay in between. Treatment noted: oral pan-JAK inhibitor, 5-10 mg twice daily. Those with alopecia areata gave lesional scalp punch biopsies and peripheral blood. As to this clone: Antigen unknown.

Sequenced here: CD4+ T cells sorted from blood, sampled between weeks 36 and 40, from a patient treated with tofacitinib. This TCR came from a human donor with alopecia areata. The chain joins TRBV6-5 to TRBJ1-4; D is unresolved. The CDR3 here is CASMGEKLFF. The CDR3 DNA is TGTGCCAGCATGGGAGAAAAACTGTTTTTT.